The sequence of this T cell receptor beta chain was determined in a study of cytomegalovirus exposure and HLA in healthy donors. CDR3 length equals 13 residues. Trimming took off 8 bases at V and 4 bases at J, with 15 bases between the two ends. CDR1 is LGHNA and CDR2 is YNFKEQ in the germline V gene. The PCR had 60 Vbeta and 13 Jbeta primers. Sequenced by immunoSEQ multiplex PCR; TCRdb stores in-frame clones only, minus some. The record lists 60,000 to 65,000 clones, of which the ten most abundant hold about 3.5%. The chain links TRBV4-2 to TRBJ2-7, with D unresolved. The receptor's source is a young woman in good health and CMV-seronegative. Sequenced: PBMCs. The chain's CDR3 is CASAPGLTYEQYF. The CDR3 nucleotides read TGTGCCAGCGCCCCGGGTTTAACGTACGAGCAGTACTTC.